This entry concerns a single T cell receptor beta chain. Its antigen is undetermined. These data are taken from a study of CD8 T cells in ankylosing spondylitis. In TCRdb, the 5' RACE reads were re-called with MiXCR into one record per CDR3 protein. This repertoire shows around 540,000 distinct CDR3 sequences, approximately 11% found once; its top ten account for around 6.8%. Findings and caveats of the study: Reported data indicate significant enrichment of disease-linked clones within matched ankylosing spondylitis synovial fluid. Characteristic, it appeared, of ankylosing spondylitis blood was a TCR beta motif of several highly homologous variants.

V was clipped by 7 bases and J by 4 bases, with 16 bases between them. Germline values: CDR1 SGHVS, CDR2 FQNEAQ. This CDR3 contains 15 residues. The chain combines TRBV7-8 with TRBJ2-2; possible D gene TRBD2, 6 bases. The receptor was isolated from a male donor with ankylosing spondylitis. Input material: blood, either unsorted or a sorted T cell fraction (not recorded which). Here the CDR3 reads CASNPVGGITGELFF. CDR3 sequence (DNA): TGTGCCAGCAATCCCGTGGGCGGGATCACCGGGGAGCTGTTTTTT.